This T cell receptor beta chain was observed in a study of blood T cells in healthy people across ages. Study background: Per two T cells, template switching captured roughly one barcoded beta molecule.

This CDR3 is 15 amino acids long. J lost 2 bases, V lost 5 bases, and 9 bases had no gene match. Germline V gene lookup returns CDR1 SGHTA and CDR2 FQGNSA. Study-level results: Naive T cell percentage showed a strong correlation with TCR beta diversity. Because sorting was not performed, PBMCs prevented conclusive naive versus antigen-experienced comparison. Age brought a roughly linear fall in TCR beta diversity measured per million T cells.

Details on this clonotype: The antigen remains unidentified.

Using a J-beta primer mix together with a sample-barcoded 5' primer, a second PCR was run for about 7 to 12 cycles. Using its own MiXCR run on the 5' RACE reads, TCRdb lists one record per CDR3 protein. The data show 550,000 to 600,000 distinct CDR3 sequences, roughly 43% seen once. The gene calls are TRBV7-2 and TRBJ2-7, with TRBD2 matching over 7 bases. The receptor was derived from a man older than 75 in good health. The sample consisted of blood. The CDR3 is CASSPNSLAPYEQYF. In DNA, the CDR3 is TGTGCCAGCAGCCCAAATTCACTAGCGCCCTACGAGCAGTACTTC.